Listed below are T cell receptor beta chains from one sample, sequenced in a study of cytomegalovirus exposure and HLA in healthy donors. Method: immunoSEQ multiplex PCR; TCRdb's copy keeps in-frame clones and lacks some. The repertoire holds under 200,000 clones, with approximately 79% as singletons. Sequencing was done on a sample of PBMCs. These receptors originate from a woman in her thirties or forties in good health and CMV-seronegative. CDR3s include the opening cysteine and the closing phenylalanine or tryptophan. A D gene is named only where the DNA matches it firmly. The size of a clone is reported for some rows only, either as once, few or many, or as a class for expanded clones.

V	J	D	size	CDR3	DNA
TRBV5-6	TRBJ1-1	.	.	CASSSQGPNTEAFF	TGTGCCAGCAGCTCACAGGGCCCGAACACTGAAGCTTTCTTT
TRBV25-1	TRBJ2-1	TRBD2	.	CASSLLGGGYNEQFF	TGTGCCAGCAGCCTTCTGGGCGGGGGATACAATGAGCAGTTCTTC
TRBV6-6	TRBJ1-4	.	.	CASSRRGEKLFF	TGTGCCAGCAGTAGGAGGGGTGAAAAACTGTTTTTT
TRBV2	TRBJ2-1	.	.	CASSGVRGYNEQFF	TGTGCCAGCAGTGGGGTCAGGGGATACAATGAGCAGTTCTTC
TRBV5-6	TRBJ1-4	.	.	CASSWGPRTASNEKLFF	TGTGCCAGCAGCTGGGGACCCCGGACAGCCTCTAATGAAAAACTGTTTTTT
TRBV10-3	TRBJ1-4	TRBD1	.	CAIRSDRANNEKLFF	TGTGCCATCAGATCGGACAGGGCCAACAATGAAAAACTGTTTTTT
TRBV18	TRBJ2-7	TRBD1	.	CASSPSRGQVSEQYF	TGTGCCAGCTCACCTTCACGGGGACAGGTATCCGAGCAGTACTTC
TRBV6-1	TRBJ1-5	TRBD1	.	CASSENRDRNQPQHF	TGTGCCAGCAGTGAAAACCGGGACAGAAATCAGCCCCAGCATTTT
TRBV6-5	TRBJ1-2	TRBD1	once	CASSSSRTGEGYTF	TGTGCCAGCAGTTCCAGCAGGACAGGGGAGGGCTACACCTTC
TRBV9	TRBJ2-1	TRBD2	.	CASSLGAGYNEQFF	TGTGCCAGCAGCTTAGGAGCGGGATACAATGAGCAGTTCTTC
TRBV30	TRBJ2-3	TRBD2	few	CALETSGRGGTQYF	TGTGCCTTGGAGACTAGCGGGAGGGGAGGCACGCAGTATTTT
TRBV6-5	TRBJ2-5	.	.	CASSPADWQETQYF	TGTGCCAGCAGTCCGGCGGATTGGCAAGAGACCCAGTACTTC
TRBV7-9	TRBJ2-4	.	.	CASTYTGSPKNIQYF	TGTGCCAGCACCTACACAGGGTCGCCCAAAAACATTCAGTACTTC
TRBV5-1	TRBJ1-1	.	.	CASSLGGKNTEAFF	TGCGCCAGCAGCTTGGGCGGGAAGAACACTGAAGCTTTCTTT
TRBV6-5	TRBJ2-6	.	.	CASSLDFSGANVLTF	TGTGCCAGCAGTTTAGATTTCTCTGGGGCCAACGTCCTGACTTTC
TRBV6-1	TRBJ1-5	.	.	CASSVTGRDQPQHF	TGTGCCAGCAGTGTCACGGGTCGAGATCAGCCCCAGCATTTT
TRBV5-1	TRBJ2-3	.	.	CASSPGAVADTQYF	TGCGCCAGCAGCCCAGGGGCGGTTGCAGATACGCAGTATTTT
TRBV5-4	TRBJ2-7	TRBD1	.	CATRQGFNPYEQYF	TGTGCCACTCGACAGGGGTTCAATCCCTACGAGCAGTACTTC
TRBV11-2	TRBJ1-2	TRBD1	.	CASSLGGQGDYGYTF	TGTGCCAGCAGCTTAGGGGGACAGGGTGACTATGGCTACACCTTC
TRBV9	TRBJ2-7	TRBD2	.	CASSVEAGAGEQYF	TGTGCCAGCAGCGTAGAAGCGGGAGCTGGCGAGCAGTACTTC
TRBV7-9	TRBJ2-1	TRBD2	.	CASSLTSGRVRNNEQFF	TGTGCCAGCAGCCTTACTAGCGGGAGGGTTCGAAACAATGAGCAGTTCTTC
TRBV5-5	TRBJ2-7	.	.	CASSLAGGDSIHEQYF	TGTGCCAGCAGCTTAGCGGGCGGGGATTCAATTCACGAGCAGTACTTC